The next 25 T cell receptor beta chains were all read from a single sample in a study of blood T cell repertoires in COVID-19. Sequencing was performed with immunoSEQ multiplex PCR; in TCRdb, only in-frame clones are kept and a portion is missing. Among some 170,000 clones, more than 85% were seen once, and the ten largest hold less than 1.5%. Specimen: PBMCs or T cells enriched from blood (not recorded which). These receptors were obtained from a human donor with acute COVID-19. The donor label of this sample is uncertain.

This chain uses TRBV30 with TRBJ1-1; D remains unclear. V lost 1 base to trimming and J lost 3 bases, with 9 bases between them. This CDR3 contains 13 residues. Germline V gene data show CDR1 as GTSNPN and CDR2 as SVGIG (reference sequence). CDR3 nucleotides: TGTGCCTGGAGTGCCCGCACAGACACTGAAGCTTTCTTT. It codes for CAWSARTDTEAFF.

The chain uses TRBV9 and TRBJ1-1; D remains unclear. The CDR3 is 14 residues long. CDR1 and CDR2 (germline): SGDLS, YYNGEE. The V end was cut by 0 bases, the J end by 6 bases, with 12 bases between. CDR3 loop: CASSVGSESPEAFF. The CDR3 DNA is TGTGCCAGCAGCGTAGGGTCGGAGTCCCCTGAAGCTTTCTTT.

This clone was recorded a few times. The V and J genes are TRBV27 and TRBJ1-6, with 9 bases fitting TRBD1. V lost 6 bases to trimming and J lost 0 bases; unmatched junction nucleotides: 9. This CDR3 has 18 amino acids. Per germline, CDR1 MNHEY and CDR2 SMNVEV (reference sequence). Written as DNA, the CDR3 is TGTGCCAGCAGCAGAACCGGGACAGGGAGCTCCTATAATTCACCCCTCCACTTT. Translated: CASSRTGTGSSYNSPLHF.

The rearrangement joins TRBV18 to TRBJ1-5; D possibly corresponds to TRBD1 (5 bases). V dropped 0 bases and J dropped 9 bases, with 9 bases sitting between them. The CDR3 is 13 amino acids. CDR1 is KGHSH and CDR2 is LQKENI in the germline V gene. The CDR3 sequence: CASSPPPGLPQHF. The CDR3 DNA follows: TGTGCCAGCTCACCACCTCCGGGACTGCCCCAGCATTTT.

The J gene is TRBJ1-4, the V gene TRBV5-4, with TRBD1 matching over 8 bases. The germline V gene has CDR1 SGHNT and CDR2 YYREEE (reference sequence). The ends lost 4 bases at V and 3 bases at J; junction bases unmatched: 2. The CDR3 runs to 14 residues. Here the CDR3 reads CASSQDRANEKLFF. CDR3 nucleotides: TGTGCCAGCAGCCAGGACAGGGCTAATGAAAAACTGTTTTTT.

This sequence joins TRBV2 and TRBJ2-2; the D gene is possibly TRBD2 (5 bases). V gave up 7 bases and J gave up 6 bases, with 15 bases separating them. CDR3 length: 14 amino acids. Germline-derived CDR1 and CDR2 are SNHLY and FYNNEI. The CDR3 protein is CASNEEVGAGELFF. In nucleotides, the CDR3 is TGTGCCAGCAATGAGGAGGTCGGGGCCGGGGAGCTGTTTTTT.

The chain employs TRBV10-3 and TRBJ1-5, with 8 bases aligning to TRBD1. This CDR3 comprises 15 residues. The germline V gene encodes CDR1 ENHRY and CDR2 SYGVKD. V was clipped by 6 bases and J by 0 bases; unmatched bases: 4. The CDR3 region is CAIRSTGDSNQPQHF. The DNA of the CDR3 is TGTGCCATCAGGTCGACAGGGGATAGCAATCAGCCCCAGCATTTT.

In the case of this clone: One end of the junction is discordant with germline, which a read error may explain. The chain combines TRBV9 with TRBJ2-7; possible D gene TRBD1, 5 bases. CDR1 and CDR2 (germline): SGDLS, YYNGEE. The length of the CDR3 is 15 residues. CDR3 sequence reads: CASSVAQGPSFEQYF. CDR3 nucleotides: TGTGCCAGCAGCGTAGCCCAGGGTCCGTCCTTCGAGCAGTACTTC.

The chain joins TRBV7-2 to TRBJ2-3; 7 nucleotides match TRBD1. The CDR3 sequence is 15 residues long. J lost 0 bases, V lost 2 bases, and 2 bases had no gene match. The germline V gene encodes CDR1 SGHTA and CDR2 FQGNSA. The CDR3 DNA reads TGTGCCAGCAGCTTAACAGGGGCAAGCACAGATACGCAGTATTTT. It translates to CASSLTGASTDTQYF. Together with reference TRBV7-2 and TRBJ2-3, the CDR3 gives the full variable domain: GAGVSQSPSNKVTEKGKDVELRCDPISGHTALYWYRQSLGQGLEFLIYFQGNSAPDKSGLPSDRFSAERTGGSVSTLTIQRTQQEDSAVYLCASSLTGASTDTQYFGPGTRLTVL.

V gene TRBV3-1 (or the pseudogene TRBV3-2) combines with J gene TRBJ1-5; weak D call: TRBD1 (6 bases). The germline V and J ends were trimmed by 5 bases and 7 bases, with 15 bases remaining between them. Germline-derived CDR1 and CDR2 are LGHDT and YNNKEL (reference sequence). The CDR3 is made up of 14 amino acids. As DNA, the CDR3 is TGTGCCAGCAGCTTCAGGGGCCGAGGGCAGCCCCAGCATTTT. Encoded protein: CASSFRGRGQPQHF.

The chain couples TRBV25-1 to TRBJ1-2; D is undetermined. Trimming removed 1 base at V and 4 bases at J, with 7 bases between. The CDR3 runs 13 residues. Germline V lookup: CDR1 MGHDK, CDR2 SYGVNS. The DNA of the CDR3 is TGTGCCAGCAGTGAATTAAGCCCCTATGGCTACACCTTC. Encoded protein: CASSELSPYGYTF.

The chain carries TRBV7-8 and TRBJ2-3, with a weak D call TRBD2 (5 bases). CDR1 and CDR2 (germline): SGHVS, FQNEAQ. CDR3 length: 15 amino acids. Between the trimmed V and J ends, which lost 5 bases and 4 bases, there was a span of 16 bases. CDR3 in DNA: TGTGCCAGCAGCCCGTTAGCCCTAGCCGCAGATACGCAGTATTTT. Its protein is CASSPLALAADTQYF.

The CDR3 coding sequence is TGTGCCAGCAGCTCTGGGGGGTGGCGAATGCACACTGAAGCTTTCTTT. This translates into CASSSGGWRMHTEAFF. This chain links TRBV5-4 with TRBJ1-1, with D tentatively TRBD1 (5 bases). Germline CDR1 is SGHNT and CDR2 is YYREEE (reference sequence). Trimming removed 3 bases at V and 3 bases at J, with 18 bases between. The CDR3 has 16 residues.

The chain joins TRBV4-2 to TRBJ1-1; D unclear. The CDR3 loop spans 16 amino acids. Per germline, CDR1 LGHNA and CDR2 YNFKEQ. Trimming pared 4 bases from V and 4 bases from J, leaving 19 bases between. The CDR3 DNA follows: TGTGCCAGCAGCCTCATTAGCCCCGGCGGGAGCACTGAAGCTTTCTTT. Translated, it gives CASSLISPGGSTEAFF.

CDR3 sequence: CASSSDADNSYEQYF. In DNA form, the CDR3 reads TGTGCCAGCAGTTCAGATGCGGACAACTCCTACGAGCAGTACTTC. The rearrangement uses TRBV7-9 and TRBJ2-7, with TRBD1 as a possible D gene (5 bases). Looked up from germline, CDR1 is SEHNR and CDR2 is FQNEAQ (reference sequence). The CDR3 has 15 amino acids. The V gene lost 6 bases and the J gene lost 0 bases, with 15 bases spanning the gap.

The table lists this clone with a few counts. DNA of the CDR3: TGTGCCAGCTCACTACAGGGTCAGGCTGGAAACACCATATATTTT. Protein sequence: CASSLQGQAGNTIYF. The rearrangement links TRBV18 to TRBJ1-3, with a possible D match to TRBD1 (6 bases). V shed 4 bases and J shed 2 bases, with 12 bases lying between them. CDR3 length equals 15 residues. CDR1 KGHSH and CDR2 LQKENI come from the germline V gene.

The rearrangement uses TRBV7-2 and TRBJ2-7; 10 nucleotides match TRBD2. The V and J ends lost 1 base and 6 bases, in that order; junction bases with no gene match: 6. The CDR3 spans 15 residues. Germline V CDR1 and CDR2: SGHTA, FQGNSA. The CDR3 coding sequence is TGTGCCAGCAGCTTAGACAGGACTAGCGGCCGCGAGCAGTACTTC. It yields the protein CASSLDRTSGREQYF.

This clone is a singleton in its sample. The same CDR3 is also encoded by other DNA sequences in this sample. The chain uses TRBV19 and TRBJ2-2; a possible D gene is TRBD1 (6 bases). Germline V lookup: CDR1 LNHDA, CDR2 SQIVND (reference sequence). This CDR3 region has 15 residues. Between the trimmed V and J ends, which lost 1 base and 0 bases, there was a span of 6 bases. In nucleotides, the CDR3 is TGTGCCAGTAGTATAGGGACAGCGAACACCGGGGAGCTGTTTTTT. This sequence encodes CASSIGTANTGELFF.

The rearrangement links TRBV28 to TRBJ1-1, with 9 bases identical to TRBD1. The trim removed 7 bases at V and 0 bases at J, leaving 3 bases unmatched. This CDR3 is built from 14 residues. In germline, CDR1 is MDHEN, CDR2 SYDVKM. The DNA for the CDR3 is TGTGCCAGCATGGGGACAGGGTTGAACACTGAAGCTTTCTTT. It is translated as CASMGTGLNTEAFF.

The rearrangement uses TRBV29-1 and TRBJ2-3; 9 bases agree with TRBD2. Trimming removed 5 bases from V and 1 base from J; junction bases left unmatched: 1. Germline-derived CDR1 and CDR2 are SQVTM and ANQGSEA. This CDR3 spans 13 amino acids. As DNA, the CDR3 is TGCAGCGTTAAGCGGGGGGGCACAGATACGCAGTATTTT. Protein product: CSVKRGGTDTQYF.

J is TRBJ2-3 and V is TRBV6-4; the match to TRBD1 covers 9 bases. CDR3 length: 16 amino acids. Germline assignment: CDR1 MRHNA and CDR2 SNTAGT. The V gene end was trimmed by 3 bases and the J gene end by 3 bases; junction bases not matched to a gene: 7. The CDR3 region has the DNA TGTGCCAGCAGTGATTTGGCCGGACAGGGGACAGATACGCAGTATTTT. This codes for CASSDLAGQGTDTQYF.

This chain joins TRBV5-1 and TRBJ2-1; a weak D match, TRBD1 (6 bases). This CDR3 is 16 amino acids long. The ends were cut back, 4 bases at V and 2 bases at J, with 16 bases in the middle. CDR1 is SGHRS and CDR2 is YFSETQ in the germline V gene. The CDR3 DNA follows: TGCGCCAGCAGCCCGACGGGCAGGGGCCCCTACAATGAGCAGTTCTTC. Protein sequence: CASSPTGRGPYNEQFF.

A few counts support this clone. The gene calls are TRBV4-1 and TRBJ2-7; TRBD1 aligns across 9 bases. The CDR3 contains 14 residues. CDR1 and CDR2 from the germline V gene are MGHRA and YSYEKL. V lost 6 bases, J lost 4 bases, and 7 bases stayed unmatched. CDR3 region: CASSSGTGTYEQYF. The CDR3 region has the DNA TGCGCCAGCAGTTCCGGGACAGGGACATACGAGCAGTACTTC.

This clone showed up just once. CDR3 DNA: TGTGCCTGCAGAAGTGGCACTGAAGCTTTCTTT. Translated: CACRSGTEAFF. The chain uses TRBV30 and TRBJ1-1; no reliable D call. V dropped 6 bases and J dropped 4 bases, with 9 bases sitting between them. The CDR3 contains 11 residues. Looked up from germline, CDR1 is GTSNPN and CDR2 is SVGIG (reference sequence).

J is TRBJ1-4 and V is TRBV4-2; D is unresolved. The germline gives CDR1 LGHNA, CDR2 YNFKEQ. CDR3 length: 13 amino acids. V was trimmed by 0 bases and J by 11 bases, leaving 10 bases between them. The CDR3 DNA sequence: TGTGCCAGCAGCCAAGATAAGGGAGACAAACTGTTTTTT. It encodes CASSQDKGDKLFF.